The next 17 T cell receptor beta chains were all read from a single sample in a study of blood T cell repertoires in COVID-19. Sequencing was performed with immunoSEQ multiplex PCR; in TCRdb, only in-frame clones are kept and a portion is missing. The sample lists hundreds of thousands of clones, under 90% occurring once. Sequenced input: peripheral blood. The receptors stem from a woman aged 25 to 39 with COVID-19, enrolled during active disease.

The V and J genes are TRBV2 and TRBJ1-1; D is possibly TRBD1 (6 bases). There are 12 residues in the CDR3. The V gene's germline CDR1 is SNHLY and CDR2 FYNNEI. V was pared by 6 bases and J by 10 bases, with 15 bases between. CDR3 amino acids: CASSGEGGVAFF. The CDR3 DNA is TGTGCCAGCAGCGGCGAGGGGGGGGTAGCTTTCTTT.

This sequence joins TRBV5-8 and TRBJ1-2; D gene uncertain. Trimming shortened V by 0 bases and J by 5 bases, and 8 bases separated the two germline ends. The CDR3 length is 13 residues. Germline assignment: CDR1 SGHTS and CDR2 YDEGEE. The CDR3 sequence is CASSLGGVYGYTF. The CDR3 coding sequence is TGTGCCAGCAGCTTGGGTGGAGTATATGGCTACACCTTC.

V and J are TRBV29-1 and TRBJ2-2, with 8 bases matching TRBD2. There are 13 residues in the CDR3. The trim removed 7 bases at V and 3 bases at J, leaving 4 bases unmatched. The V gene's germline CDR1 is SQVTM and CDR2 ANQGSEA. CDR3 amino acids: CSGAGADTGELFF. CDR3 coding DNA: TGCAGCGGAGCGGGGGCCGACACCGGGGAGCTGTTTTTT.

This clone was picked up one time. The CDR3 is CASSYSVGAEDEQFF. CDR3 coding DNA: TGTGCCAGCAGTTACTCCGTAGGGGCTGAAGATGAGCAGTTCTTC. The rearrangement links TRBV6-2 or TRBV6-3 to TRBJ2-1; perhaps TRBD1 as D (5 bases). The CDR3 spans 15 residues. Germline loops: CDR1 MNHEY, CDR2 SVGEGT. Trimming left V 0 bases short and J 8 bases short, with 14 bases between.

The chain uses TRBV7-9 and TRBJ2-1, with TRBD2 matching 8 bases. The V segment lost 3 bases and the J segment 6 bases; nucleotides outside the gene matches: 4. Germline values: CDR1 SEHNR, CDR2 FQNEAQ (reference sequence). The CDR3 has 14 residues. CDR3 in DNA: TGTGCCAGCAGCTTGAGCGGGGGTAGCAATGAGCAGTTCTTC. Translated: CASSLSGGSNEQFF. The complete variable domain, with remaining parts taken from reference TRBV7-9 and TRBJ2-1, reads DTGVSQNPRHKITKRGQNVTFRCDPISEHNRLYWYRQTLGQGPEFLTYFQNEAQLEKSRLLSDRFSAERPKGSFSTLEIQRTEQGDSAMYLCASSLSGGSNEQFFGPGTRLTVL.

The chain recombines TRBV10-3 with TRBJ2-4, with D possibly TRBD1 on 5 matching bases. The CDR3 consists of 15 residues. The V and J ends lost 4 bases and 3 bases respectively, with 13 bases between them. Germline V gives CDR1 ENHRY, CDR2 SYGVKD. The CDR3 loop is CAISVGPRGKNIQYF. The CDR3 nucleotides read TGTGCCATCAGTGTGGGGCCTCGAGGCAAAAACATTCAGTACTTC.

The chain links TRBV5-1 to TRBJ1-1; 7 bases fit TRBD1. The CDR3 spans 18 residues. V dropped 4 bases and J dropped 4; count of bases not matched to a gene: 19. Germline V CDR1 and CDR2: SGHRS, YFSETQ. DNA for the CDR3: TGCGCCAGCAGCCATGATACAGGGGCTTATTCGGCCGCCACTGAAGCTTTCTTT. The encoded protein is CASSHDTGAYSAATEAFF.

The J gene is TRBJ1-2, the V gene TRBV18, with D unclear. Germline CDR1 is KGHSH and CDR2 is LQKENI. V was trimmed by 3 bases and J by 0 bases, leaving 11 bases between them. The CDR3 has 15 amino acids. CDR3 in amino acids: CASSPRERPNYGYTF. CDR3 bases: TGTGCCAGCTCACCTCGGGAGAGACCTAACTATGGCTACACCTTC.

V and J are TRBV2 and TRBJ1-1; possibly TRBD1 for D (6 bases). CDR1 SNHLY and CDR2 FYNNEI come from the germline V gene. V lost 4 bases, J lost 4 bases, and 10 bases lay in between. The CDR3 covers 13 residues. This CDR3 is CASSGQGSTEAFF. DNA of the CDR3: TGTGCCAGCAGTGGGCAGGGGAGCACTGAAGCTTTCTTT.

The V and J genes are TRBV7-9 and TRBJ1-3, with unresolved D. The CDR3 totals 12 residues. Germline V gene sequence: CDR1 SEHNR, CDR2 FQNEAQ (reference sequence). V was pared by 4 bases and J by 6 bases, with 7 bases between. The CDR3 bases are TGTGCCAGCAGCTCTCCACTAAACACCATATATTTT. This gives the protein CASSSPLNTIYF.

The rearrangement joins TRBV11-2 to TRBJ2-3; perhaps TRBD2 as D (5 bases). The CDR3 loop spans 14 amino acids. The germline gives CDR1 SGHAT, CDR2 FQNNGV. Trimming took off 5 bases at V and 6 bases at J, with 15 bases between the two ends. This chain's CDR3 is CASSPQLGLDTQYF. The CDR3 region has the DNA TGTGCCAGCAGCCCGCAACTAGGTCTGGATACGCAGTATTTT.

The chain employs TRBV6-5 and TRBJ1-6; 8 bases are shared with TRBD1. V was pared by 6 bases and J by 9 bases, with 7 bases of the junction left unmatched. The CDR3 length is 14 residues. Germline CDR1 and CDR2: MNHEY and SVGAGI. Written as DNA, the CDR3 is TGTGCCAGCAGACCGGACAGGGATAGTTCACCCCTCCACTTT. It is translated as CASRPDRDSSPLHF.

CDR3 in amino acids: CATSRDSASGGAWNTGELFF. Written as DNA, the CDR3 is TGTGCCACCAGCAGAGATTCGGCTAGCGGGGGGGCGTGGAACACCGGGGAGCTGTTTTTT. V usage is TRBV15 and J usage is TRBJ2-2; 12 bases fit TRBD2. Germline V gene sequence: CDR1 LNHNV, CDR2 YYDKDF (reference sequence). The V segment lost 0 bases and the J segment 1 base; nucleotides outside the gene matches: 9. This CDR3 has 20 residues.

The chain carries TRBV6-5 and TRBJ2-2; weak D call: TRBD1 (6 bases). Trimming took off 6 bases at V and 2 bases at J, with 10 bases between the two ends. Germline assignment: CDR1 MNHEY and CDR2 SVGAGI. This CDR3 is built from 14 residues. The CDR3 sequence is CASRLDRNTGELFF. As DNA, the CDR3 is TGTGCCAGCAGATTGGACAGAAACACCGGGGAGCTGTTTTTT.

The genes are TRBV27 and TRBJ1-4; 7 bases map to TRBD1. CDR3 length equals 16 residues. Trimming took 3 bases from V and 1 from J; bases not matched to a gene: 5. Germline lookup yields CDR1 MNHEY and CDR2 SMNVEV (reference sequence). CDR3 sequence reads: CASSLTGMVTNEKLFF. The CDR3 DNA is TGTGCCAGCAGTTTGACAGGGATGGTAACTAATGAAAAACTGTTTTTT.

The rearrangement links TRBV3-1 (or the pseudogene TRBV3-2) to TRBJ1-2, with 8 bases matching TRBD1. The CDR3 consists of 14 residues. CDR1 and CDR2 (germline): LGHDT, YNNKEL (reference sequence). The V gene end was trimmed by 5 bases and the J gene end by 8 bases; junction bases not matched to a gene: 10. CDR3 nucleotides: TGTGCCAGCAGCATGGGACAGGCCACTGGGGGCTACACCTTC. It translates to CASSMGQATGGYTF.

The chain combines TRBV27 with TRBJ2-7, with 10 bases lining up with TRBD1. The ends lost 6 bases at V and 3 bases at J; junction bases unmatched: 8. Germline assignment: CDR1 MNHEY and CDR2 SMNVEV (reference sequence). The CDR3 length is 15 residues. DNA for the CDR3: TGTGCCAGCAGCACATCGGGACAGGGGAACTACGAGCAGTACGTC. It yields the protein CASSTSGQGNYEQYV.